The present T cell receptor (beta chain) was sequenced within a study of T cells in localized non-small cell lung cancer. This clone came up once. As yet, its antigen is unknown. V was pared by 2 bases and J by 2 bases, with 5 bases of the junction left unmatched. Germline CDR1 and CDR2: LGHNA and YNFKEQ. CDR3 length: 16 residues. Some clones are missing from TCRdb's copy, which holds only in-frame ones; the method was immunoSEQ multiplex PCR. The repertoire consists of over 45,000 clones, with 70% to 90% occurring once and the leading ten covering 20% to 25%. Notes on the study in general: Prolonged overall survival went with higher T cell density in the blood. Adjacent lung had a median around 60 of the 100 largest tumor clones. The study sequenced only one region of the tumor. As a result, intratumor heterogeneity could not be excluded and remains possible. Uninvolved adjacent lung, not tumor, had the highest T cell clonality.

This clonotype originated in a man between 40 and 70 years old with stage I squamous cell lung carcinoma. The gene calls are TRBV4-2 and TRBJ2-3; 9 bases fit TRBD2. The sequenced sample was peripheral blood, obtained before any cancer treatment. The DNA of the CDR3 is TGTGCCAGCAGCCAATTGACTAGCGGACTCACAGATACGCAGTATTTT. This translates into CASSQLTSGLTDTQYF.